Shown below are 21 T cell receptor beta chains from a single sample sequenced in a study of blood T cell repertoires in COVID-19. Here immunoSEQ multiplex PCR was the method, and the copy in TCRdb shows in-frame clones only, minus some. The sample has 60,000 to 85,000 clones, around 90% seen once. What was sequenced was peripheral blood. The source of these receptors is a man between 45 and 60 years old with acute or convalescent COVID-19.

The rearrangement links TRBV12-3 or TRBV12-4 to TRBJ1-5, with D possibly TRBD1 on 6 matching bases. V gave up 5 bases and J gave up 4 bases, with 9 bases separating them. The CDR3 consists of 13 residues. CDR3 residues: CASSGQKNQPQHF. In DNA, the CDR3 is TGTGCCAGCAGTGGACAGAAGAATCAGCCCCAGCATTTT.

This clone was observed once. The chain couples TRBV5-5 to TRBJ2-5; weak D call: TRBD1 (6 bases). The V and J ends lost 1 base and 4 bases respectively, with 14 bases between them. The germline gives CDR1 SGHKS, CDR2 YYEKEE (reference sequence). The CDR3 is 15 residues long. The chain's CDR3 is CASSLQGTTGETQYF. The CDR3 nucleotides read TGTGCCAGCAGCTTGCAAGGGACAACAGGAGAGACCCAGTACTTC.

The V gene is TRBV3-1 (or the pseudogene TRBV3-2), the J gene TRBJ2-7, with TRBD2 matching over 9 bases. V was pared by 1 base and J by 2 bases, with 3 bases of the junction left unmatched. The CDR3 is 15 amino acids. CDR1 is LGHDT, CDR2 YNNKEL, per germline (reference sequence). The CDR3 protein is CASSQAAGGTYEQYF. The DNA of the CDR3 is TGTGCCAGCAGCCAAGCCGCGGGAGGGACCTACGAGCAGTACTTC.

The J gene is TRBJ1-5, the V gene TRBV28; D call uncertain. CDR1 MDHEN and CDR2 SYDVKM come from the germline V gene. The CDR3 length is 16 residues. Trimming removed 6 bases from V and 5 bases from J, with 20 bases in between. CDR3 sequence reads: CASRITADYPHQPQHF. Here the CDR3 DNA reads TGTGCCAGCAGGATAACGGCGGATTACCCCCATCAGCCCCAGCATTTT.

This rearrangement joins TRBV19 to TRBJ2-3; 7 bases fit TRBD1. The CDR3 is made up of 15 amino acids. V lost 5 bases, J lost 3 bases, and 8 bases stayed unmatched. CDR1 and CDR2 (germline): LNHDA, SQIVND (reference sequence). CDR3 in DNA: TGTGCCAGTAGTTTGACAGGGTTCCTTACAGATACGCAGTATTTT. It codes for CASSLTGFLTDTQYF.

The chain combines TRBV20-1 with TRBJ1-2; 11 bases are a match to TRBD1. This CDR3 comprises 15 residues. Germline CDR1 reads DFQATT; CDR2 reads SNEGSKA (reference sequence). The V and J ends lost 3 bases and 4 bases, in that order; junction bases with no gene match: 7. CDR3 loop: CSASEGQGAVYGYTF. The CDR3 nucleotides are TGCAGTGCTAGTGAAGGACAGGGGGCGGTCTATGGCTACACCTTC.

V gene TRBV3-1 (or the pseudogene TRBV3-2) combines with J gene TRBJ1-4, with D maybe TRBD1 (5 bases). This CDR3 has 15 amino acids. The V end lost 4 bases, the J end lost 2 bases, and 11 bases lay between the germline ends. Germline V gives CDR1 LGHDT, CDR2 YNNKEL (reference sequence). This CDR3 is CASSPGFSTNEKLFF. Written as DNA, the CDR3 is TGTGCCAGCAGCCCAGGGTTCTCTACTAATGAAAAACTGTTTTTT.

Here the CDR3 DNA reads TGTGCCAGCAGCTTGAGCTATAGTGGGACTCTCCAAGAGACCCAGTACTTC. Translated, it gives CASSLSYSGTLQETQYF. The rearrangement uses TRBV5-6 and TRBJ2-5, with D perhaps matching TRBD2 (6 bases). The CDR3 contains 17 residues. Germline loops: CDR1 SGHDT, CDR2 YYEEEE. Deletions cut 1 base from V and 1 base from J, with 17 bases between.

V gene TRBV4-1 combines with J gene TRBJ1-6, with 9 positions matching TRBD1. After removal of 5 bases from V and 6 bases from J, the junction contained 5 bases not matched to a gene. The CDR3 spans 15 residues. Germline loops: CDR1 MGHRA, CDR2 YSYEKL. CDR3 residues: CASSMRTGVNSPLHF. The CDR3 region has the DNA TGCGCCAGCAGCATGAGGACAGGGGTTAATTCACCCCTCCACTTT.

The chain carries TRBV7-9 and TRBJ1-2; possible D gene TRBD1, 6 bases. The CDR3 extends over 15 amino acids. Germline assignment: CDR1 SEHNR and CDR2 FQNEAQ (reference sequence). The V end lost 1 base, the J end lost 0 bases, and 9 bases lay between the germline ends. The CDR3 spells CASSLVEGANYGYTF. The CDR3 nucleotides read TGTGCCAGCAGCTTAGTCGAGGGGGCTAACTATGGCTACACCTTC.

Concerning this clone itself: Other nucleotide sequences in the sample specify the same CDR3. V gene TRBV28 combines with J gene TRBJ2-7, with 8 positions matching TRBD2. CDR1 is MDHEN, CDR2 SYDVKM, per germline. This CDR3 is built from 16 residues. V was clipped by 2 bases and J by 2 bases; unmatched bases: 8. CDR3 loop: CASSLGGAGVPYEQYF. CDR3 nucleotides: TGTGCCAGCAGTTTAGGCGGAGCGGGAGTGCCCTACGAGCAGTACTTC.

This clone was picked up a small number of times. The CDR3, as DNA: TGTGCCTGGAGCGGCCTCTACCGGGACAGGGGGCAGGAGACCCAGTACTTC. This sequence encodes CAWSGLYRDRGQETQYF. The V and J genes are TRBV30 and TRBJ2-5; 12 bases match TRBD1. Trimming took 3 bases from V and 5 from J; bases not matched to a gene: 13. Germline CDR1 GTSNPN, CDR2 SVGIG (reference sequence). CDR3 size: 17 residues.

The V call is TRBV4-2, the J call TRBJ1-1; TRBD1 aligns across 7 bases. CDR1 is LGHNA and CDR2 is YNFKEQ in the germline V gene. The CDR3 has 15 residues. The junction had 12 bases not matched to a gene; V was cut back by 8 bases and J by 3 bases. The CDR3 sequence: CASDKTGAGDTEAFF. The CDR3 nucleotides read TGTGCCAGCGATAAAACAGGGGCGGGTGACACTGAAGCTTTCTTT.

This clone came up once. The J gene is TRBJ2-4, the V gene TRBV28, with 10 bases lining up with TRBD1. With V trimmed by 4 bases and J by 3 bases, 6 bases remained unmatched. The CDR3 totals 16 residues. Germline V gene lookup returns CDR1 MDHEN and CDR2 SYDVKM. DNA for the CDR3: TGTGCCAGCAGTTGGGAGACAGGGGGCGTCAAAAACATTCAGTACTTC. The encoded protein is CASSWETGGVKNIQYF.

This chain connects TRBV5-1 to TRBJ1-5; D ambiguous. In germline, CDR1 is SGHRS, CDR2 YFSETQ. Trimming stripped 5 bases from V and 0 bases from J, with 6 bases between. CDR3 length: 13 residues. This CDR3 reads CASSYYSNQPQHF. For the CDR3, the DNA is TGCGCCAGCAGTTATTATAGCAATCAGCCCCAGCATTTT.

This chain links TRBV9 with TRBJ2-5; a possible D gene is TRBD1 (6 bases). The V gene's germline CDR1 is SGDLS and CDR2 YYNGEE. Deletions cut 2 bases from V and 5 bases from J, with 10 bases between. The CDR3 is 13 amino acids. CDR3 loop: CASSVGQGETQYF. The CDR3 nucleotides read TGTGCCAGCAGCGTGGGGCAGGGGGAGACCCAGTACTTC. Combining the CDR3 with reference TRBV9 and TRBJ2-5 gives the whole variable domain DSGVTQTPKHLITATGQRVTLRCSPRSGDLSVYWYQQSLDQGLQFLIQYYNGEERAKGNILERFSAQQFPDLHSELNLSSLELGDSALYFCASSVGQGETQYFGPGTRLLVL.

This clone was recorded only once. V is TRBV11-2 and J is TRBJ2-7, with a possible D match to TRBD1 (6 bases). CDR3 length: 15 amino acids. V lost 2 bases, J lost 0 bases, and 11 bases lay in between. Germline V gene data show CDR1 as SGHAT and CDR2 as FQNNGV. The CDR3 spells CASSLMETGSYEQYF. In DNA, the CDR3 is TGTGCCAGCAGCTTAATGGAGACAGGCTCCTACGAGCAGTACTTC.

The J gene is TRBJ2-1, the V gene TRBV6-6, with TRBD2 identical over 7 bases. This CDR3 region has 16 residues. Germline CDR1 and CDR2: MNHNY and SVGAGI (reference sequence). Germline trimming cut 6 bases from V and 0 bases from J; bases unmatched to any gene: 8. DNA for the CDR3: TGTGCCAGCAGCAGTAAAGCGGGGAGCTCCTACAATGAGCAGTTCTTC. This translates into CASSSKAGSSYNEQFF.

This clone was detected only once. In DNA, the CDR3 is TGCGCCAGCAGTGAGTCGATGGGGGGAGGAGATACGCAGTATTTT. Amino acids: CASSESMGGGDTQYF. The chain couples TRBV10-1 to TRBJ2-3; D may be TRBD2 (6 bases). The V gene's germline CDR1 is WNHNN and CDR2 SYGVQD (reference sequence). Trimming stripped 0 bases from V and 5 bases from J, with 12 bases between. The CDR3 has 15 residues.

The chain employs TRBV5-1 and TRBJ2-7; the D gene is possibly TRBD2 (6 bases). The V gene's germline CDR1 is SGHRS and CDR2 YFSETQ. Trimming pared 5 bases from V and 5 bases from J, leaving 8 bases between. The CDR3 consists of 11 residues. CDR3 loop: CASSSGDEQYF. CDR3 bases: TGCGCCAGCAGTAGCGGTGACGAGCAGTACTTC.

The rearrangement joins TRBV28 to TRBJ1-2; TRBD1 agrees at 7 bases. Germline V CDR1 and CDR2: MDHEN, SYDVKM. The CDR3 runs 14 residues. Trimming removed 6 bases from V and 3 bases from J; junction bases left unmatched: 7. The CDR3 coding sequence is TGTGCCAGCAGGACACTTCAGGGGGACTATGGCTACACCTTC. This codes for CASRTLQGDYGYTF.